The 32 T cell receptor beta chains listed next were all sequenced from one sample in a study of T-cell reconstitution after alpha-beta-depleted transplantation in children. Using unique molecular identifiers, the investigators prepared the TCRbeta library. TCRdb reprocessed the PCR reads via MiXCR and lists one record per CDR3 protein. The table has around 700,000 distinct CDR3 sequences, over 10% seen once. Here the sequenced sample was PBMCs, taken before TCRalphabeta/CD19-depleted stem cell transplant. These receptors came from a girl aged 2 to 10 with congenital amegakaryocytic thrombocytopenia, due to receive a stem cell transplant.

A few counts support this clonotype. The chain has TRBV29-1 and TRBJ1-5; D gene ambiguous. From germline, CDR1 is SQVTM and CDR2 ANQGSEA. This CDR3 is 13 amino acids long. Trimming removed 3 bases from V and 4 bases from J, with 10 bases in between. This CDR3 is CSVELAANQPQHF. CDR3 nucleotides: TGCAGCGTTGAGCTGGCTGCGAATCAGCCCCAGCATTTT.

This clonotype was observed many times. V is TRBV29-1 and J is TRBJ2-1; D is undetermined. Germline values: CDR1 SQVTM, CDR2 ANQGSEA. Trimming left V 4 bases short and J 0 bases short, with 10 bases between. The CDR3 is 14 residues long. The CDR3: CSVGLGRSYNEQFF. CDR3 nucleotide sequence: TGCAGCGTTGGTCTAGGACGCTCCTACAATGAGCAGTTCTTC.

At least ten counts were recorded for this clonotype. The genes are TRBV29-1 and TRBJ2-1; perhaps D is TRBD1 or TRBD2 (6 bases each). Germline CDR1 and CDR2: SQVTM and ANQGSEA. The CDR3 extends over 13 amino acids. Trimming pared 6 bases from V and 4 bases from J, leaving 13 bases between. CDR3 sequence: CSVNRDSYNEQFF. In DNA form, the CDR3 reads TGCAGCGTAAACAGGGACTCTTACAATGAGCAGTTCTTC.

This clonotype has only a few counts. The chain uses TRBV5-1 and TRBJ2-3; possible D gene TRBD2, 5 bases. Germline assignment: CDR1 SGHRS and CDR2 YFSETQ. V was clipped by 4 bases and J by 0 bases, with 15 bases between them. This CDR3 region has 16 residues. CDR3 nucleotide sequence: TGCGCCAGCAGCCGCGAGGGCCGGGCGAGCACAGATACGCAGTATTTT. It yields the protein CASSREGRASTDTQYF.

This clonotype was observed a few times. The J gene is TRBJ2-1, the V gene TRBV5-1; 12 bases are a match to TRBD2. Germline trimming cut 6 bases from V and 8 bases from J; bases unmatched to any gene: 6. CDR1 is SGHRS, CDR2 YFSETQ, per germline. CDR3 length: 14 amino acids. The CDR3 protein is CASTRLAGDDEQFF. The DNA for the CDR3 is TGCGCCAGCACAAGACTAGCGGGAGACGATGAGCAGTTCTTC.

This clonotype was found many times. The rearrangement uses TRBV20-1 and TRBJ2-3, with D hard to call. This CDR3 has 14 amino acids. Germline loops: CDR1 DFQATT, CDR2 SNEGSKA (reference sequence). The V and J ends lost 0 bases and 9 bases respectively, with 16 bases between them. Here the CDR3 DNA reads TGCAGTGCTAGAGATCAGAATTCTATCCCAACGCAGTATTTT. Its protein product is CSARDQNSIPTQYF.

The chain is built from TRBV2 and TRBJ2-7; no firm D call. The CDR3 consists of 13 residues. Trimming took 2 bases from V and 5 from J, leaving 10 bases between them. Germline CDR1 is SNHLY and CDR2 is FYNNEI. The CDR3 DNA reads as TGTGCCAGCAGTGAATGGGTAAGACACGAGCAGTACTTC. Its translation is CASSEWVRHEQYF.

This clonotype occurred many times. The chain couples TRBV29-1 to TRBJ2-1; TRBD2 matches 11 bases. The CDR3 totals 18 residues. The germline V gene has CDR1 SQVTM and CDR2 ANQGSEA. J was trimmed by 0 bases and V by 6 bases; bases with no gene match: 13. The CDR3 DNA reads TGCAGCGTCGCAGGAAGGGGACTAGCGGAGCCCTCCTACAATGAGCAGTTCTTC. Protein: CSVAGRGLAEPSYNEQFF.

Many counts were recorded for this clonotype. V gene TRBV5-1 combines with J gene TRBJ2-1; 8 bases match TRBD1. The germline V gene has CDR1 SGHRS and CDR2 YFSETQ. CDR3 length: 12 residues. With 5 bases clipped from V and 12 bases from J, the junction kept 7 bases outside the gene matches. The CDR3 sequence: CASSPTRGPQFF. CDR3 DNA: TGCGCCAGCAGTCCTACCAGGGGGCCGCAGTTCTTC.

The CDR3 sequence: CAISEPLHSGTASTDTQYF. DNA of the CDR3: TGTGCCATCAGTGAGCCCTTACATTCCGGGACAGCTAGCACAGATACGCAGTATTTT. The chain uses TRBV10-3 and TRBJ2-3; 7 bases are shared with TRBD1. V lost 2 bases to trimming and J lost 0 bases; unmatched junction nucleotides: 14. From germline, CDR1 is ENHRY and CDR2 SYGVKD. This CDR3 spans 19 amino acids.

For the CDR3, the DNA is TGTGCCACCCGGACAGGGGAGACCTACGAGCAGTACTTC. Amino acid sequence: CATRTGETYEQYF. The rearrangement links TRBV10-3 to TRBJ2-7; 9 bases map to TRBD1. Germline trimming cut 10 bases from V and 2 bases from J; bases unmatched to any gene: 6. Germline values: CDR1 ENHRY, CDR2 SYGVKD. This CDR3 is 13 amino acids long.

This sequence joins TRBV4-1 and TRBJ1-5; D not resolved. V was pared by 2 bases and J by 2 bases, with 10 bases between. CDR3 size: 15 residues. Germline-derived CDR1 and CDR2 are MGHRA and YSYEKL. CDR3 sequence reads: CASSQFRVGNQPQHF. CDR3 nucleotides: TGCGCCAGCAGCCAATTCCGGGTGGGCAATCAGCCCCAGCATTTT.

In its sample, this clonotype was seen a few times. This chain connects TRBV7-9 to TRBJ2-7; tentative D call: TRBD1 (5 bases). CDR1 and CDR2 from the germline V gene are SEHNR and FQNEAQ (reference sequence). The CDR3 loop spans 16 amino acids. V was pared by 1 base and J by 6 bases, with 19 bases between. In nucleotides, the CDR3 is TGTGCCAGCAGCTTAGTAGAGAGTCAGAGAACAGGCGAGCAGTACTTC. Translation gives CASSLVESQRTGEQYF.

This chain joins TRBV14 and TRBJ2-2; D gene unclear. CDR3 length: 15 amino acids. CDR1 and CDR2 (germline): SGHDN, FVKESK. Trimming cost V 4 bases and J 3 bases, with 12 bases left between them. The CDR3 protein is CASSLRRPDTGELFF. The CDR3 DNA reads TGTGCCAGCAGCCTCAGGCGCCCGGACACCGGGGAGCTGTTTTTT.

The table lists this clonotype with many counts. The chain recombines TRBV20-1 with TRBJ2-1; D uncertain. V was cut by 1 base and J by 0 bases, with 10 bases left in between. The CDR3 totals 15 residues. CDR1 and CDR2 from the germline V gene are DFQATT and SNEGSKA (reference sequence). The CDR3 DNA reads as TGCAGTGCTAGAGGCCCTACCCACTCCTACAATGAGCAGTTCTTC. Translating it yields CSARGPTHSYNEQFF.

This clonotype was found a few times. This rearrangement joins TRBV29-1 to TRBJ2-5, with D maybe TRBD2 (5 bases). Germline-derived CDR1 and CDR2 are SQVTM and ANQGSEA. The V end lost 3 bases, the J end lost 2 bases, and 13 bases lay between the germline ends. CDR3 length: 14 residues. The CDR3 DNA follows: TGCAGCGTTGATGAAGCACTAGGTCAAGAGACCCAGTACTTC. Encoded protein: CSVDEALGQETQYF.

This clonotype appeared a few times. V usage is TRBV7-6 and J usage is TRBJ2-1, with 12 bases lining up with TRBD2. The V and J ends lost 4 bases and 1 base, in that order; junction bases with no gene match: 8. The CDR3 runs 18 residues. CDR1 and CDR2 from the germline V gene are SGHVS and FNYEAQ. CDR3 coding DNA: TGTGCCAGCAGCTACCCCCCCGGGACTAGCGGGTCCTACAATGAGCAGTTCTTC. Protein product: CASSYPPGTSGSYNEQFF.

This clonotype showed up just a few times. The chain carries TRBV28 and TRBJ1-1; tentatively, D is TRBD1 (5 bases). The ends were cut back, 8 bases at V and 0 bases at J, with 19 bases in the middle. The CDR3 sequence is 16 residues long. CDR1 and CDR2 (germline): MDHEN, SYDVKM. The CDR3 is CASSRGGDWMNTEAFF. CDR3 DNA sequence: TGTGCCAGCTCGCGGGGAGGGGACTGGATGAACACTGAAGCTTTCTTT.

This clonotype was detected many times. V usage is TRBV27 and J usage is TRBJ2-1; 8 bases fit TRBD1. Germline V gene data show CDR1 as MNHEY and CDR2 as SMNVEV (reference sequence). V gave up 2 bases and J gave up 0 bases; unmatched junction bases: 9. This CDR3 comprises 18 residues. In nucleotides, the CDR3 is TGTGCCAGCAGTTTACAGGGGACAGGAGGGAGCTCCTACAATGAGCAGTTCTTC. Amino acids: CASSLQGTGGSSYNEQFF.

The rearrangement uses TRBV4-1 and TRBJ1-1; the match to TRBD1 covers 7 bases. CDR3 length: 16 residues. CDR1 is MGHRA and CDR2 is YSYEKL in the germline V gene. V lost 2 bases to trimming and J lost 1 base; unmatched junction nucleotides: 7. The CDR3 DNA reads TGCGCCAGCAGCCAATCGCTACAGGGGTGGAACACTGAAGCTTTCTTT. It codes for CASSQSLQGWNTEAFF.

This clonotype has at least ten counts. This sequence joins TRBV7-8 and TRBJ2-3, with 10 bases fitting TRBD2. The germline gives CDR1 SGHVS, CDR2 FQNEAQ. The trim removed 8 bases at V and 7 bases at J, leaving 15 bases unmatched. The length of the CDR3 is 16 residues. In nucleotides, the CDR3 is TGTGCCAGCCTAGGAGGAACTAGCGGGATTCTCTATACGCAGTATTTT. This encodes CASLGGTSGILYTQYF.

There are a few counts of this clonotype. This chain links TRBV20-1 with TRBJ1-4; 9 bases agree with TRBD1. The CDR3 is 15 residues long. V lost 1 base and J lost 10; bases outside the gene matches: 10. Per germline, CDR1 DFQATT and CDR2 SNEGSKA (reference sequence). CDR3 amino acids: CSARGWTGDEGKLFF. The DNA for the CDR3 is TGCAGTGCTAGAGGTTGGACAGGGGATGAGGGAAAACTGTTTTTT.

The table lists this clonotype with many counts. The J gene is TRBJ2-7, the V gene TRBV18; 9 nucleotides match TRBD1. Germline CDR1 and CDR2: KGHSH and LQKENI. There are 15 residues in the CDR3. V lost 5 bases, J lost 4 bases, and 9 bases stayed unmatched. The CDR3 region is CASSSSRDRDYEQYF. CDR3 sequence (DNA): TGTGCCAGCTCATCATCCCGGGACAGGGATTACGAGCAGTACTTC. The full variable domain, in which reference TRBV18 and TRBJ2-7 provide the parts outside the CDR3, is NAGVMQNPRHLVRRRGQEARLRCSPMKGHSHVYWYRQLPEEGLKFMVYLQKENIIDESGMPKERFSAEFPKEGPSILRIQQVVRGDSAAYFCASSSSRDRDYEQYFGPGTRLTVT.

The table lists this clonotype with many counts. The chain links TRBV20-1 to TRBJ2-1, with 7 bases that match TRBD2. Per germline, CDR1 DFQATT and CDR2 SNEGSKA (reference sequence). The CDR3 is made up of 15 amino acids. J was trimmed by 0 bases and V by 6 bases; bases with no gene match: 8. CDR3 nucleotide sequence: TGCAGTGCCCTCGGGGAGGGAAGCTCCTACAATGAGCAGTTCTTC. Its translation is CSALGEGSSYNEQFF.

This clonotype was seen only a few times. This rearrangement joins TRBV29-1 to TRBJ2-6, with 9 nucleotides matching TRBD1. V trimming: 3 bases; J trimming: 1 base; junction bases outside the gene matches: 7. There are 17 residues in the CDR3. CDR1 and CDR2 (germline): SQVTM, ANQGSEA. CDR3 amino acids: CSVEGDREVSGANVLTF. DNA of the CDR3: TGCAGCGTTGAGGGGGACAGGGAGGTTTCTGGGGCCAACGTCCTGACTTTC.

This clonotype was seen repeatedly, ten times or more. The chain joins TRBV29-1 to TRBJ2-3; possible D gene TRBD1, 7 bases. The CDR3 is 13 amino acids. Germline CDR1 SQVTM, CDR2 ANQGSEA. V was cut by 7 bases and J by 2 bases, with 13 bases left in between. CDR3 nucleotides: TGCAGCGGCGGGGACAGAGACACAGATACGCAGTATTTT. This sequence encodes CSGGDRDTDTQYF.

The chain employs TRBV27 and TRBJ2-7; no firm D call. The germline V and J ends were trimmed by 2 bases and 9 bases, with 17 bases remaining between them. Per the germline V gene, CDR1 is MNHEY and CDR2 is SMNVEV (reference sequence). The CDR3 extends over 14 amino acids. This CDR3 reads CASSLILNSARQYF. CDR3 sequence (DNA): TGTGCCAGCAGTTTAATCCTGAACTCCGCTCGGCAGTACTTC.

This clonotype was seen at least ten times. The chain links TRBV5-1 to TRBJ2-5; TRBD2 is a possible D gene (5 bases). The CDR3 has 13 residues. Germline CDR1 and CDR2: SGHRS and YFSETQ. V shed 0 bases and J shed 5 bases, with 8 bases lying between them. The CDR3 reads CASSLVTMETQYF. DNA of the CDR3: TGCGCCAGCAGCTTGGTGACTATGGAGACCCAGTACTTC.

Note on this clonotype: A clone one base away is much larger, so this may be a read error. V is TRBV6-1 and J is TRBJ2-1; 13 nucleotides line up with TRBD2. This CDR3 contains 15 residues. Trimming took 6 bases from V and 8 from J; bases not matched to a gene: 7. Looked up from germline, CDR1 is MNHNS and CDR2 is SASEGT. The CDR3 coding sequence is TGTGCCAGCAGACCAATGACTAGCGGGAGGTATGAGCAGTTCTTC. The encoded protein is CASRPMTSGRYEQFF.

This clonotype was seen ten or more times. V gene TRBV20-1 combines with J gene TRBJ2-7, with 9 positions matching TRBD1. Germline V gene lookup returns CDR1 DFQATT and CDR2 SNEGSKA (reference sequence). The CDR3 is 12 amino acids. J lost 2 bases, V lost 6 bases, and 2 bases had no gene match. CDR3: CSAGTGTYEQYF. DNA for the CDR3: TGCAGTGCCGGGACAGGGACCTACGAGCAGTACTTC.

In this sample, this clonotype turned up a few times. The CDR3 loop is CASSLGGGSDTEAFF. CDR3 in DNA: TGTGCCAGTAGTCTAGGTGGGGGGTCCGACACTGAAGCTTTCTTT. This rearrangement joins TRBV19 to TRBJ1-1, with D possibly TRBD1 on 5 matching bases. Germline V CDR1 and CDR2: LNHDA, SQIVND (reference sequence). Trimming shortened V by 5 bases and J by 3 bases, and 16 bases separated the two germline ends. The CDR3 has 15 residues.

This clonotype was detected ten times or more. The chain uses TRBV20-1 and TRBJ2-3, with unresolved D. V was trimmed by 0 bases and J by 3 bases, leaving 13 bases between them. The CDR3 is 15 residues long. Germline-derived CDR1 and CDR2 are DFQATT and SNEGSKA (reference sequence). CDR3 amino acids: CSARDWDRSTDTQYF. CDR3 nucleotides: TGCAGTGCTAGAGATTGGGATCGAAGTACAGATACGCAGTATTTT.